This TCR beta chain was sequenced during a study of naive and memory T cell subsets. Germline V gene data show CDR1 as MNHEY and CDR2 as SMNVEV (reference sequence). The CDR3 extends over 17 amino acids. Trimming took off 1 base at V and 0 bases at J, with 14 bases between the two ends. The beta constant-region primer was an equimolar mix of two oligonucleotides covering TRBC1 and TRBC2. TCRdb reprocessed the UMI-ligation and nested PCR reads via MiXCR and lists one record per CDR3 protein. Of roughly 21,000 distinct CDR3 sequences detected, 8% to 13% appear once; the ten largest clones hold over 15%.

Specimen: central memory CD8+ T cells from blood. The genes are TRBV27 and TRBJ2-3; D gene unclear. The clonotype was recovered from a human donor in good health. The CDR3 loop reads CASSLFYGDLSTDTQYF. The CDR3 region has the DNA TGTGCCAGCAGTTTATTTTATGGGGATTTGAGCACAGATACGCAGTATTTT.